The 10 T cell receptor beta chains below were found in one sample sequenced in a study of cytotoxic CD8 clonotypes in ibrutinib-treated CLL. Repertoires were generated with immunoSEQ multiplex PCR, while TCRdb's copy carries only in-frame clones and drops some. The table has tens of thousands of clones, approximately 48% seen once; the top ten hold about 19%. Sequenced material: PBMCs, taken before ibrutinib treatment. These receptor sequences come from a human donor with chronic lymphocytic leukemia.

This clone was seen a few times. CDR3 bases: TGTGCCAGTACCATTTCCAGCGGGGACTCCTACGAGCAGTACTTC. Residues: CASTISSGDSYEQYF. The chain is built from TRBV19 and TRBJ2-7; 7 bases line up with TRBD2. This CDR3 is built from 15 residues. The ends lost 7 bases at V and 0 bases at J; junction bases unmatched: 9. Germline assignment: CDR1 LNHDA and CDR2 SQIVND (reference sequence).

J is TRBJ2-7 and V is TRBV5-4, with TRBD1 identical over 7 bases. The CDR3 contains 13 residues. Germline V gene data show CDR1 as SGHNT and CDR2 as YYREEE (reference sequence). V shed 5 bases and J 2 bases; nucleotides not matched to a gene: 4. The CDR3 region is CASSNRGTYEQYF. CDR3 in DNA: TGTGCCAGCAGTAACAGGGGAACCTACGAGCAGTACTTC.

In its sample, this clone was seen a few times. This chain links TRBV7-3 with TRBJ1-2, with D tentatively TRBD1 (5 bases). V was shortened by 0 bases and J by 6 bases, with 11 bases between the two germline ends. This CDR3 has 14 amino acids. Germline CDR1 and CDR2: SGHTA and FQGTGA. CDR3 sequence: CASSLTGRDHGYTF. The CDR3 DNA is TGTGCCAGCAGCTTAACTGGTCGGGACCATGGCTACACCTTC. The whole variable domain, remainder taken from reference TRBV7-3 and TRBJ1-2, is GAGVSQTPSNKVTEKGKYVELRCDPISGHTALYWYRQSLGQGPEFLIYFQGTGAADDSGLPNDRFFAVRPEGSVSTLKIQRTERGDSAVYLCASSLTGRDHGYTFGSGTRLTVV.

The J gene is TRBJ2-5, the V gene TRBV11-3; 11 bases agree with TRBD2. Per the germline V gene, CDR1 is SGHNT and CDR2 is YENEEA. CDR3 length equals 15 residues. V shed 5 bases, J shed 1 base, and the junction held 3 bases outside the gene matches. CDR3 sequence (DNA): TGTGCCAGCAGCCCTAGCGGGGGGCCCCAAGAGACCCAGTACTTC. Its translation: CASSPSGGPQETQYF.

This clone was observed once. This chain links TRBV5-4 with TRBJ2-5, with D tentatively TRBD1 or TRBD2 (6 bases each). Trimming pared 4 bases from V and 0 bases from J, leaving 13 bases between. This CDR3 region has 15 residues. Germline V gene sequence: CDR1 SGHNT, CDR2 YYREEE (reference sequence). CDR3 DNA: TGTGCCAGCAGCCTCCCGGGGGCGGACCAAGAGACCCAGTACTTC. It yields the protein CASSLPGADQETQYF.

This chain connects TRBV7-6 to TRBJ1-4; D ambiguous. Trimming pared 4 bases from V and 7 bases from J, leaving 13 bases between. The CDR3 sequence is 14 residues long. Per germline, CDR1 SGHVS and CDR2 FNYEAQ. CDR3 nucleotide sequence: TGTGCCAGCAGCTCGGGTCCTACCCGTGAAAAACTGTTTTTT. Its translation is CASSSGPTREKLFF.

This clone has just a few counts. The chain uses TRBV2 and TRBJ1-2; the D is unclear. Trimming cost V 6 bases and J 8 bases, with 13 bases left between them. This CDR3 comprises 12 residues. Germline V CDR1 and CDR2: SNHLY, FYNNEI. The CDR3 sequence is CASRVFGVGYTF. The CDR3 nucleotides read TGTGCCAGCAGGGTTTTCGGGGTCGGCTACACCTTC.

The table lists this clone with a few counts. This rearrangement joins TRBV6-1 to TRBJ2-7; D is undetermined. CDR3 length equals 12 residues. From germline, CDR1 is MNHNS and CDR2 SASEGT. V lost 5 bases, J lost 5 bases, and 10 bases lay in between. The CDR3 DNA sequence: TGTGCCAGCAGTAACCCCGGCCACGAGCAGTACTTC. Translation: CASSNPGHEQYF.

CDR3 loop: CASSPIRGGQETQYF. DNA of the CDR3: TGTGCCAGCAGCCCGATCAGGGGTGGTCAAGAGACCCAGTACTTC. V usage is TRBV7-8 and J usage is TRBJ2-5; D may be TRBD1 (6 bases). The CDR3 loop spans 15 amino acids. The V gene's germline CDR1 is SGHVS and CDR2 FQNEAQ. Trimming left V 5 bases short and J 2 bases short, with 15 bases between.

This chain connects TRBV5-6 to TRBJ1-4; weak D call: TRBD1 (5 bases). This CDR3 is 16 amino acids long. Per germline, CDR1 SGHDT and CDR2 YYEEEE. V gave up 0 bases and J gave up 7 bases, with 16 bases separating them. As DNA, the CDR3 is TGTGCCAGCAGCTTGGCCAGCCTCGGGGGTAGTGAAAAACTGTTTTTT. Its protein product is CASSLASLGGSEKLFF. Filled out from reference TRBV5-6 and TRBJ1-4, the complete variable domain reads DAGVTQSPTHLIKTRGQQVTLRCSPKSGHDTVSWYQQALGQGPQFIFQYYEEEERQRGNFPDRFSGHQFPNYSSELNVNALLLGDSALYLCASSLASLGGSEKLFFGSGTQLSVL.